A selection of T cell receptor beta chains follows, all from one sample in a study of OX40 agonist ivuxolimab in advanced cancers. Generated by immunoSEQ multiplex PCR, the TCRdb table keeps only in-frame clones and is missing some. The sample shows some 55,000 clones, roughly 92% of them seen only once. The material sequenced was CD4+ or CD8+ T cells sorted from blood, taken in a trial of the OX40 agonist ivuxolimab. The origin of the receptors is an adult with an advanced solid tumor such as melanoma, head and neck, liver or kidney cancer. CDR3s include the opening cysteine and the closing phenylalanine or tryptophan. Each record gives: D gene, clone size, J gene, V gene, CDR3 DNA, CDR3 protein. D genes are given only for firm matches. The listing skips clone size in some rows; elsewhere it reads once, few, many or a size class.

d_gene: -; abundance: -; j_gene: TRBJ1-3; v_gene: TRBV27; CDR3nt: TGTGCCAGCAGCCGCATTGGGACTGTCGGAAACACCATATATTTT; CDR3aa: CASSRIGTVGNTIYF
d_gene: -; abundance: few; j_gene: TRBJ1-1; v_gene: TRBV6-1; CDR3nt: TGTGCCAGCAGTGAACCGGGGTCGAGAGGTGGGTACACTGAAGCTTTCTTT; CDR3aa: CASSEPGSRGGYTEAFF
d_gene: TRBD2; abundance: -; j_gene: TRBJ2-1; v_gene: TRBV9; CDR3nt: TGTGCCAGCAGCGTAGGTTTGACTAGCGGGGTTTTCTTC; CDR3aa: CASSVGLTSGVFF
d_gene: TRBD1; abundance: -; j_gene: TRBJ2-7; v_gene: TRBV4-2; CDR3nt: TGTGCCAGCAGCCCTCAGATGCAGGGGGTTGAGCAGTACTTC; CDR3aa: CASSPQMQGVEQYF
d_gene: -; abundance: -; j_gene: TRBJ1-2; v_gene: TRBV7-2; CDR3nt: TGTGCCAGCAGCTTAGCGAGCGGGGGCGCATCTGGGTACACCTTC; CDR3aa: CASSLASGGASGYTF
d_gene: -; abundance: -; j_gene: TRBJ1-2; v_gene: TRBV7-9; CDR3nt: -; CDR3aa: CASSFGQGAPSF
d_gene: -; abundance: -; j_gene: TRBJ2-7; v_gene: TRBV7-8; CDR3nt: TGTGCCAGCAGCTCGCTGGCATTGAGCTCCTACGAGCAGTACTTC; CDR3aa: CASSSLALSSYEQYF
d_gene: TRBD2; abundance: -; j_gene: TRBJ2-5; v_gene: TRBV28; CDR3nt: TGTGCCAGCGTGGGACTAGCGGGATCCCGAGAGACCCAGTACTTC; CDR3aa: CASVGLAGSRETQYF
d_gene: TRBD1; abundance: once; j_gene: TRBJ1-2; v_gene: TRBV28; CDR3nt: TGTGCCAGCAGTGACAGGGGGCGAAGTGGCTACACCTTC; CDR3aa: CASSDRGRSGYTF
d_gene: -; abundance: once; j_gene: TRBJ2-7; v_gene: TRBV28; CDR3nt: TGTGCCAGCACCCTTCCGGGGCAAACCTACGAGCAGTACTTC; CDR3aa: CASTLPGQTYEQYF
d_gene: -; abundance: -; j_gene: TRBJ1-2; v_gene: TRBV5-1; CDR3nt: TGCGCCAGCAGCTTGGGGGGGACCAACCTATCCGGCTACACCTTC; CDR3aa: CASSLGGTNLSGYTF
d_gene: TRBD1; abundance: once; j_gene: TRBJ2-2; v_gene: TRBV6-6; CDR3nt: TGTGCCAGCACCATACCTGGACAGGGACACACCGGGGAGCTGTTTTTT; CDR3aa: CASTIPGQGHTGELFF
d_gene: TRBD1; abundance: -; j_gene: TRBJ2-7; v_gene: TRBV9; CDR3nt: TGTGCCAGCAGCGGCGCGGGACAGGGGGGCCACGAGCAGTACTTC; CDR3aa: CASSGAGQGGHEQYF
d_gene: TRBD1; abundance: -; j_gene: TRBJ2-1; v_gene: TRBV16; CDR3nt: TGTGCCAGCAGCCAATACTCGACAGGGGGGAATGAGCAGTTCTTC; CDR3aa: CASSQYSTGGNEQFF
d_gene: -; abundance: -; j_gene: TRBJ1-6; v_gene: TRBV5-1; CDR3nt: TGCGCCAGCAGCTTGGCTGGGAACTATAATTCACCCCTCCACTTT; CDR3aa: CASSLAGNYNSPLHF
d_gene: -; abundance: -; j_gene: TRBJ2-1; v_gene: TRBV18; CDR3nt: TGTGCCAGCTCACTCGCCGGGACTCTTTATGAGCAGTTCTTC; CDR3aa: CASSLAGTLYEQFF
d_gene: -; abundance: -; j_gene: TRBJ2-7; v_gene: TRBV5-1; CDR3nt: TGCGCCAGCAGCTTGGGAGGCGGTAGCTCCTACGAGCAGTACTTC; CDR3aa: CASSLGGGSSYEQYF
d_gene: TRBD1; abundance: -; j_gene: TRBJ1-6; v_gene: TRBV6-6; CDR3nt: TGTGCCAGCAGCCGGGACAGATATTCACCCCTCCACTTT; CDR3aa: CASSRDRYSPLHF
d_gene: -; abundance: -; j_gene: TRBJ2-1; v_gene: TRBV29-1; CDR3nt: TGCAGCGTTGGGGCGGGACTCTACAATGAGCAGTTCTTC; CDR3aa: CSVGAGLYNEQFF
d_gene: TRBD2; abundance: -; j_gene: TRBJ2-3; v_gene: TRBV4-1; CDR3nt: TGCGCCAGCACGGGACTAGCGGGGGGGGGCACAGATACGCAGTATTTT; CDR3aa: CASTGLAGGGTDTQYF
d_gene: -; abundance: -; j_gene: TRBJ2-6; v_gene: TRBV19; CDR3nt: TGTGCCAGTACCACTACTCACTCTGGGGCCAACGTCCTGACTTTC; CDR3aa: CASTTTHSGANVLTF
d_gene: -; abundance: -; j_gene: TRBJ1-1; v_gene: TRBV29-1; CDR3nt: TGCAGCCATGGGGGGGCCGCGGACACTGAAGCTTTCTTT; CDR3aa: CSHGGAADTEAFF
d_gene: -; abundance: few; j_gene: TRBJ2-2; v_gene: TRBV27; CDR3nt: TGTGCCAGCAGTCCCTACAGGGGGGGGTTCGCCGGGGAGCTGTTTTTT; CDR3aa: CASSPYRGGFAGELFF
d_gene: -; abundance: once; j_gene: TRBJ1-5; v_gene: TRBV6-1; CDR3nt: TGTGCCAGCAGTGGGGGGGGTCCCTTTTCTAATCAGCCCCAGCATTTT; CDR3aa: CASSGGGPFSNQPQHF
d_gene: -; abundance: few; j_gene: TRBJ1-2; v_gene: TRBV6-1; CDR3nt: TGTGCCAGCAGTGAAGCGCTCGGGGGCCTATATGGCTACACCTTC; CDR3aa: CASSEALGGLYGYTF
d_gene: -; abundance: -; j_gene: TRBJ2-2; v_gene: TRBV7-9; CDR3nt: TGTGCCAGCAGCCGCCTTCTGGGGGAGCGTAACACCGGGGAGCTGTTTTTT; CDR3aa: CASSRLLGERNTGELFF
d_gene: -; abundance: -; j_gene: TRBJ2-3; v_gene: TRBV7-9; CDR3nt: TGTGCCAGCAGCTATTACAGGACCACAGATACGCAGTATTTT; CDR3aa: CASSYYRTTDTQYF
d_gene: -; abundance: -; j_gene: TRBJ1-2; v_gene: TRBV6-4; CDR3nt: TGTGCCAGCAGTGACCCCTCCTCTCCGCGGGACGGCTATGGCTACACCTTC; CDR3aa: CASSDPSSPRDGYGYTF
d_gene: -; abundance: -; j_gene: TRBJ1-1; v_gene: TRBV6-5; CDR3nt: TGTGCCAGCTTCAGGATGAACACTGAAGCTTTCTTT; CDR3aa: CASFRMNTEAFF
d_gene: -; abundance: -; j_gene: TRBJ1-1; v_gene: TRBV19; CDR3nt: TGTGCCAGTAGTATCCGGGCAATGAACACTGAAGCTTTCTTT; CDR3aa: CASSIRAMNTEAFF
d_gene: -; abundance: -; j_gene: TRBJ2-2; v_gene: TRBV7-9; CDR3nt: TGTGCCAGCAGCTTCTCCACCTCGACCGGGGAGCTGTTTTTT; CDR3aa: CASSFSTSTGELFF
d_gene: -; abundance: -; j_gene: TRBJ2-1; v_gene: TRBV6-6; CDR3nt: TGTGCCAGCATGGACCGGGATGAGCAGTTCTTC; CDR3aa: CASMDRDEQFF
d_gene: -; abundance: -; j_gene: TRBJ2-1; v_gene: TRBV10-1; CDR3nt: TGCGCCAGCAGTGCTACAGGGTACAATGAGCAGTTCTTC; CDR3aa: CASSATGYNEQFF
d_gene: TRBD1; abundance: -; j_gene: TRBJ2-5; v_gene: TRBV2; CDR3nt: TGTGCCAGCAGGTCGACAGGGGGCTCAGAGACCCAGTACTTC; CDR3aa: CASRSTGGSETQYF
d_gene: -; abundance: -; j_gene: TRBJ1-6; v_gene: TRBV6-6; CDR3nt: TGTGCCAGCAGTTACTCACACGGGTCGTCACCCCTCCACTTT; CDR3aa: CASSYSHGSSPLHF
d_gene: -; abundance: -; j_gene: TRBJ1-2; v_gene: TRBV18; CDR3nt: TGTGCCAGCTCACCAATGCAGGGTAGATCAACTAACTATGGCTACACCTTC; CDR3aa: CASSPMQGRSTNYGYTF
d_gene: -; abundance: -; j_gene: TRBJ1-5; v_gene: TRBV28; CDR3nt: TGTGCCAGCAGTCCTACAGGAGCCCCCAATCAGCCCCAGCATTTT; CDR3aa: CASSPTGAPNQPQHF
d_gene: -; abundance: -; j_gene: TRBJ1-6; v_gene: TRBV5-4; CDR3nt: TGTGCCAGCAGCCTATCGGTACTTATTGGGCTACGGCCCCTCCACTTT; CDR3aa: CASSLSVLIGLRPLHF
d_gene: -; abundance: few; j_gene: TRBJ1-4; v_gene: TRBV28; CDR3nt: TGTGCCAGCAGTTTATTGGGGGGCCGGGAAAAACTGTTTTTT; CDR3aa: CASSLLGGREKLFF
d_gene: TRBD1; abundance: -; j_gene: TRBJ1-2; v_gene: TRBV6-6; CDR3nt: TGTGCCAGCAGACAACTACCGGGACAGGGGGATGGCTACACCTTC; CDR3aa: CASRQLPGQGDGYTF
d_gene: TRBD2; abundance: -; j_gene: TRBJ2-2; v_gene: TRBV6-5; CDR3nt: TGTGCCACCAAGGCAGGCGGGGGTAGCACCGGGGAGCTGTTTTTT; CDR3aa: CATKAGGGSTGELFF
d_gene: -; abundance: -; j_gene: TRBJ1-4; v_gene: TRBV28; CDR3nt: TGTGCCAGCAGTTTATCTCGTTCTGAGGACGTTCCAGGAGGAGGTCCAACTAATGAAAAACTGTTTTTT; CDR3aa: CASSLSRSEDVPGGGPTNEKLFF
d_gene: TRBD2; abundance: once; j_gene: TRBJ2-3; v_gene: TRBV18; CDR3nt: TGTGCCAGCTCCCCCCGCGGCGGGGGGCGCACAGATACGCAGTATTTT; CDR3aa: CASSPRGGGRTDTQYF
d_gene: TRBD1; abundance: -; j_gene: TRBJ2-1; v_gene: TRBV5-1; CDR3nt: TGCGCCAGCAGCCCGACCTCCGGGACAGCAAGCTCCTACAATGAGCAGTTCTTC; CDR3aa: CASSPTSGTASSYNEQFF
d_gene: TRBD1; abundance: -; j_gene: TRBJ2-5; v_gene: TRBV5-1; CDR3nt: TGCGCCAGCAGCTTGATCCCGGGACAGCAAGAGACCCAGTACTTC; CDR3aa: CASSLIPGQQETQYF
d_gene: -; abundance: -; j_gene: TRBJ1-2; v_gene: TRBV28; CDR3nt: TGTGCCAGCACCCCGGTGGGGGGAGGACATGGCTACACCTTC; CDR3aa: CASTPVGGGHGYTF
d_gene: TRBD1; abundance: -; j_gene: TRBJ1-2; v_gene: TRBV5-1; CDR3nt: TGCGCCAGCAGCTCAACTCAGGGGGCCGGTGGCTACACCTTC; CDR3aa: CASSSTQGAGGYTF